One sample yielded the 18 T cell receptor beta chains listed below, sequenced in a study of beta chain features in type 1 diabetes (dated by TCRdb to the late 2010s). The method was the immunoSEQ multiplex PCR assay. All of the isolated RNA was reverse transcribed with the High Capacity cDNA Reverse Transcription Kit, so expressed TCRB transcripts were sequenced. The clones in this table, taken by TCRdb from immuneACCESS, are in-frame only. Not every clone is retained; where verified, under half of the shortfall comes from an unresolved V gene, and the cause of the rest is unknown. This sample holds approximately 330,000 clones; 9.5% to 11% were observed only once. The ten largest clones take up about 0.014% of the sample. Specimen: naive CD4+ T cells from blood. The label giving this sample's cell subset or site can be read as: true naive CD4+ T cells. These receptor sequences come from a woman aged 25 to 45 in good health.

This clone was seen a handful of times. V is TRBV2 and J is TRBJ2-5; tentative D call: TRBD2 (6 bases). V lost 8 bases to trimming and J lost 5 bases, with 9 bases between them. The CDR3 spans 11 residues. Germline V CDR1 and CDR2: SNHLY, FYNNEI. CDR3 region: CASGRRETQYF. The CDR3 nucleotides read TGTGCCAGCGGGAGGAGGGAGACCCAGTACTTC.

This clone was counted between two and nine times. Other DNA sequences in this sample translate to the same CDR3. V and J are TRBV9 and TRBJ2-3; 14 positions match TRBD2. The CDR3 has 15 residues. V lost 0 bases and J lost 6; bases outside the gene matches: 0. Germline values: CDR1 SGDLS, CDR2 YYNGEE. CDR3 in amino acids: CASSVGLAGGDTQYF. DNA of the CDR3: TGTGCCAGCAGCGTAGGACTAGCGGGAGGGGATACGCAGTATTTT.

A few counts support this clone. In nucleotides, the CDR3 is TGCGCCAGCAGCCTCAAACGGCCAAGCGGCCAAGAGACCCAGTACTTC. It encodes CASSLKRPSGQETQYF. The chain couples TRBV4-3 to TRBJ2-5; D might be TRBD2 (5 bases). This CDR3 has 16 residues. The germline V and J ends were trimmed by 4 bases and 1 base, with 16 bases remaining between them. Germline V gene sequence: CDR1 LGHNA, CDR2 YSLEER.

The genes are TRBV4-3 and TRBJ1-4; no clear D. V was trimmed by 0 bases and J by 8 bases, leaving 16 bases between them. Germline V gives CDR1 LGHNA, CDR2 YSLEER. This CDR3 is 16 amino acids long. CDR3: CASSQDSDLAAEKLFF. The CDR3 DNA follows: TGCGCCAGCAGCCAAGATTCCGATTTGGCGGCCGAAAAACTGTTTTTT.

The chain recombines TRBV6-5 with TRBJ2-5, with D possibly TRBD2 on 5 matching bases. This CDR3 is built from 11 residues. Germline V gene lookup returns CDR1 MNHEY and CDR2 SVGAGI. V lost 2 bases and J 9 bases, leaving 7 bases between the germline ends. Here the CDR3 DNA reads TGTGCCAGCAGTTACAACGGGGCCCAGTACTTC. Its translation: CASSYNGAQYF.

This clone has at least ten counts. CDR3 DNA: TGCGCCAGCAGCCAGATAACAGGGCCCGACGAGCAGTACTTC. It yields the protein CASSQITGPDEQYF. This rearrangement joins TRBV4-3 to TRBJ2-7, with D maybe TRBD1 (6 bases). The CDR3 length is 14 residues. The germline V gene has CDR1 LGHNA and CDR2 YSLEER. V was pared by 3 bases and J by 5 bases, with 14 bases between.

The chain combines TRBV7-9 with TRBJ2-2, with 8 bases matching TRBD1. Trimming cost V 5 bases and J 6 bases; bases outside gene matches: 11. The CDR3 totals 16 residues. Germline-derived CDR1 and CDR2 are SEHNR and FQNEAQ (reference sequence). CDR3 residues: CASSPRSDRAAGELFF. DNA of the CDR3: TGTGCCAGCAGCCCAAGATCGGACAGGGCAGCCGGGGAGCTGTTTTTT.

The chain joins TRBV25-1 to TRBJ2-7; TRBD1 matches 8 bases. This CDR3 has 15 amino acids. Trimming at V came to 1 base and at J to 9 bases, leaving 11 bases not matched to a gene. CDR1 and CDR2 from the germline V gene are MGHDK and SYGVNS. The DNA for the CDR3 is TGTGCCAGCAGTGAATTCCGGCAGGGGGCCGTAGGGCAGTACTTC. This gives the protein CASSEFRQGAVGQYF.

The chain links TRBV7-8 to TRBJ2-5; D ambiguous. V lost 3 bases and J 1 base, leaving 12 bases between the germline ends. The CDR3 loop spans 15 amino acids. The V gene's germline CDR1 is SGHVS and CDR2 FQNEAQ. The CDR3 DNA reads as TGTGCCAGCAGCTTCAACACCCTCCCCCAAGAGACCCAGTACTTC. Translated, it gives CASSFNTLPQETQYF. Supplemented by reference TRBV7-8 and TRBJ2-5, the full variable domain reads GAGVSQSPRYKVAKRGQDVALRCDPISGHVSLFWYQQALGQGPEFLTYFQNEAQLDKSGLPSDRFFAERPEGSVSTLKIQRTQQEDSAVYLCASSFNTLPQETQYFGPGTRLLVL.

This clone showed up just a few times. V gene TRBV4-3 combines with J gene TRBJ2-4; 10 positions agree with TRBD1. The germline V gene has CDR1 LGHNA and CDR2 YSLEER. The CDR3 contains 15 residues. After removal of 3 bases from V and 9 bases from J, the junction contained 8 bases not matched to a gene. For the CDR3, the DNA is TGCGCCAGCAGCCAGGGACAGGGGAGGGCTGGCATTCAGTACTTC. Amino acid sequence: CASSQGQGRAGIQYF.

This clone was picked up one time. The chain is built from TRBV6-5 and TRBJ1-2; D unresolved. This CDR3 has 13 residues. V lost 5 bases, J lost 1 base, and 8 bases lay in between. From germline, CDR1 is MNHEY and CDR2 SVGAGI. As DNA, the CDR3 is TGTGCCAGCAGTCCAAATAGTAACTATGGCTACACCTTC. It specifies CASSPNSNYGYTF.

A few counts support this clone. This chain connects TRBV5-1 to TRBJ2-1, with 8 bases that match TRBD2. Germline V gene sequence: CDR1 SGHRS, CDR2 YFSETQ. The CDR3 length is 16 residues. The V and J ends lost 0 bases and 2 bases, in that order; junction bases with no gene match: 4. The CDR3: CASSLDGRVPYNEQFF. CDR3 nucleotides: TGCGCCAGCAGCTTGGACGGGAGGGTCCCCTACAATGAGCAGTTCTTC.

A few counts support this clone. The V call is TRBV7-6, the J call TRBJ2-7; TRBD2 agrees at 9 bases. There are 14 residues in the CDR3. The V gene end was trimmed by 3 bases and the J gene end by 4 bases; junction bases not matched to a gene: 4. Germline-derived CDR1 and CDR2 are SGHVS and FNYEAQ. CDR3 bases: TGTGCCAGCAGCTTGCGGGAGGGCCTTTACGAGCAGTACTTC. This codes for CASSLREGLYEQYF. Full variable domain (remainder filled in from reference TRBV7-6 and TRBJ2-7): GAGVSQSPRYKVTKRGQDVALRCDPISGHVSLYWYRQALGQGPEFLTYFNYEAQQDKSGLPNDRFSAERPEGSISTLTIQRTEQRDSAMYRCASSLREGLYEQYFGPGTRLTVT.

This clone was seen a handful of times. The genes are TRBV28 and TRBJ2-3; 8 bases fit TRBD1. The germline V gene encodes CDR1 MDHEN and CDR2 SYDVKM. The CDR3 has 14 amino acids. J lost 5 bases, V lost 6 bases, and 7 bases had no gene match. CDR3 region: CASRRTGQGDTQYF. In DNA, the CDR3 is TGTGCCAGCAGACGGACAGGGCAAGGAGATACGCAGTATTTT. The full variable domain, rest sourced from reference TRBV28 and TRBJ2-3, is DVKVTQSSRYLVKRTGEKVFLECVQDMDHENMFWYRQDPGLGLRLIYFSYDVKMKEKGDIPEGYSVSREKKERFSLILESASTNQTSMYLCASRRTGQGDTQYFGPGTRLTVL.

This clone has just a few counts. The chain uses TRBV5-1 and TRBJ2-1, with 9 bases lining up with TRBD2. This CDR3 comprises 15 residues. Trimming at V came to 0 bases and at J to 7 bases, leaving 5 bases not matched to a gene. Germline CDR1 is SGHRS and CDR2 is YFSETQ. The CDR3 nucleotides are TGCGCCAGCAGCTTGGTAGCGGGAGTCAGGAATGAGCAGTTCTTC. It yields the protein CASSLVAGVRNEQFF.

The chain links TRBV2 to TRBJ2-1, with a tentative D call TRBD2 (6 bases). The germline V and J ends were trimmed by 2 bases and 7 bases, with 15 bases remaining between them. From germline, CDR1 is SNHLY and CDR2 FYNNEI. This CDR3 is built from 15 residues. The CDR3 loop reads CASSEFSGVVNEQFF. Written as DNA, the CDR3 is TGTGCCAGCAGTGAATTTTCGGGAGTGGTGAATGAGCAGTTCTTC.

The CDR3 reads CASGTSGPDTQYF. The CDR3 DNA reads TGTGCCAGCGGGACTAGCGGGCCAGATACGCAGTATTTT. The chain has TRBV7-3 and TRBJ2-3, with 12 bases fitting TRBD2. The germline V gene has CDR1 SGHTA and CDR2 FQGTGA. V shed 8 bases and J 4 bases; nucleotides not matched to a gene: 1. The CDR3 runs to 13 residues. Drawing the rest from reference TRBV7-3 and TRBJ2-3, the complete variable domain is GAGVSQTPSNKVTEKGKYVELRCDPISGHTALYWYRQSLGQGPEFLIYFQGTGAADDSGLPNDRFFAVRPEGSVSTLKIQRTERGDSAVYLCASGTSGPDTQYFGPGTRLTVL.

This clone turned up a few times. Here the CDR3 DNA reads TGTGCCAGCAGTGCGCGGGGGGCGGGTCAGCCCCAGCATTTT. Amino acids: CASSARGAGQPQHF. The rearrangement uses TRBV25-1 and TRBJ1-5; the D gene is possibly TRBD1 (6 bases). Germline CDR1 and CDR2: MGHDK and SYGVNS. There are 14 residues in the CDR3. V was clipped by 4 bases and J by 6 bases, with 13 bases between them.